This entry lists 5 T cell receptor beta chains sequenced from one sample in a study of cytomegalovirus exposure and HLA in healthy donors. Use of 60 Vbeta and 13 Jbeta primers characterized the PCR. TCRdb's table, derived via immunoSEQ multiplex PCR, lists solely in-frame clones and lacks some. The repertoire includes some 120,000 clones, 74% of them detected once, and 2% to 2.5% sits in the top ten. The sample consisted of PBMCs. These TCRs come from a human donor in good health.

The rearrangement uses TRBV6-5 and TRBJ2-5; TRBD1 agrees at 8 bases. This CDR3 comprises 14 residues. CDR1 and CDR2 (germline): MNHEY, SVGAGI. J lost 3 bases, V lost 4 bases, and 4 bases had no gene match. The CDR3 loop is CASSWGTGKETQYF. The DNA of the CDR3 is TGTGCCAGCAGTTGGGGGACAGGCAAAGAGACCCAGTACTTC.

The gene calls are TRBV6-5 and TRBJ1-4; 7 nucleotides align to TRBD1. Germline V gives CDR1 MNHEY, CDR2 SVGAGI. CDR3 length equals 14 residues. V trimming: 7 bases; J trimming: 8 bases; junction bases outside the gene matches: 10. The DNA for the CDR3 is TGTGCCAGCAAAGAAAGACAGGGTAGCGAAAAACTGTTTTTT. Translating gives CASKERQGSEKLFF.

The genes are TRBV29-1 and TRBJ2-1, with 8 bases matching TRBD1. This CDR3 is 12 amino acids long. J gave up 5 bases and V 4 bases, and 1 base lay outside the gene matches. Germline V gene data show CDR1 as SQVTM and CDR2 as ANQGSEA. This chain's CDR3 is CSVGQGNNEQFF. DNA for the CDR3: TGCAGCGTTGGACAGGGGAACAATGAGCAGTTCTTC.

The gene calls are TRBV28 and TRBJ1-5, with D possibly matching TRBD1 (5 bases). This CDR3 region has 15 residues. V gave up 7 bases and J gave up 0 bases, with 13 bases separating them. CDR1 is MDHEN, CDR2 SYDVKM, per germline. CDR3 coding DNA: TGTGCCAGCAACAGGTTTGGGCGTAGCAATCAGCCCCAGCATTTT. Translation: CASNRFGRSNQPQHF.

The DNA for the CDR3 is TGTGCCAGCAGCCAAGATATGGGGACTAGCGGCTCCTACGAGCAGTACTTC. This encodes CASSQDMGTSGSYEQYF. The chain recombines TRBV14 with TRBJ2-7, with 11 bases that match TRBD2. Germline CDR1 SGHDN, CDR2 FVKESK. The CDR3 has 17 residues. The junction had 4 bases not matched to a gene; V was cut back by 0 bases and J by 0 bases.